One and the same sample provided the 5 T cell receptor beta chains below, sequenced in a study of cytomegalovirus exposure and HLA in healthy donors. 13 Jbeta primers and 60 Vbeta primers were used for the PCR. Sequencing used immunoSEQ multiplex PCR; TCRdb keeps in-frame clones, though not all of them. The top ten clones hold over 0.9% of a sample with about 130,000 clones, about 80% of them seen once. The source material was PBMCs. The receptors were gathered from a human donor in good health.

This clone was counted only a few times. This chain connects TRBV4-2 to TRBJ2-2; TRBD2 matches at 9 bases. The CDR3 runs to 17 residues. CDR1 is LGHNA and CDR2 is YNFKEQ in the germline V gene. V dropped 1 base and J dropped 5; count of bases not matched to a gene: 8. This CDR3 is CASSQAGAGGQTGELFF. The CDR3 region has the DNA TGTGCCAGCAGCCAAGCCGGGGCGGGGGGGCAGACCGGGGAGCTGTTTTTT.

The chain combines TRBV4-2 with TRBJ2-7; 10 bases are shared with TRBD2. With 1 base clipped from V and 0 bases from J, the junction kept 6 bases outside the gene matches. Germline loops: CDR1 LGHNA, CDR2 YNFKEQ. This CDR3 is 17 amino acids long. The CDR3 bases are TGTGCCAGCAGCCAAGCGAGGGCTAGCGGGGGCTCCTACGAGCAGTACTTC. Its translation: CASSQARASGGSYEQYF.

The rearrangement links TRBV7-3 to TRBJ2-3; D not resolved. The CDR3 consists of 15 residues. V was clipped by 2 bases and J by 0 bases, with 9 bases between them. Germline CDR1 reads SGHTA; CDR2 reads FQGTGA. The CDR3 DNA reads as TGTGCCAGCAGCTTAGACATCACGAGCACAGATACGCAGTATTTT. Translated: CASSLDITSTDTQYF.

The chain carries TRBV7-8 and TRBJ2-1; 7 bases line up with TRBD2. This CDR3 region has 18 residues. Germline V gene sequence: CDR1 SGHVS, CDR2 FQNEAQ. Unmatched junction bases numbered 16, after V lost 3 bases and J lost 5 bases. CDR3 coding DNA: TGTGCCAGCAGCTTCGGGACTACACGACCCAGTGAGAACAATGAGCAGTTCTTC. Translated, it gives CASSFGTTRPSENNEQFF.

The gene calls are TRBV19 and TRBJ2-1; 11 bases agree with TRBD1. With 6 bases clipped from V and 2 bases from J, the junction kept 3 bases outside the gene matches. The germline CDR1 and CDR2 sequences are LNHDA and SQIVND (reference sequence). CDR3 length equals 15 residues. This CDR3 reads CASSRTGGTYNEQFF. CDR3 DNA: TGTGCCAGTAGCCGGACAGGGGGCACCTACAATGAGCAGTTCTTC.